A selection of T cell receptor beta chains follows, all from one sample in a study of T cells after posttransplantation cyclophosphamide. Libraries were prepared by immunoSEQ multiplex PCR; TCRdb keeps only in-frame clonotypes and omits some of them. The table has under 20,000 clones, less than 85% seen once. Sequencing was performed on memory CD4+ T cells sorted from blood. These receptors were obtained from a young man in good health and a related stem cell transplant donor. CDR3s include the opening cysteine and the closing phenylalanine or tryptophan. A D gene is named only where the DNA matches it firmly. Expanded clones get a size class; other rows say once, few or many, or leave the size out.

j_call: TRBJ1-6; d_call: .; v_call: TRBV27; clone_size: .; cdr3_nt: TGTGCCAGCAGTTTATCCAGGGATTCACCCCTCCACTTT; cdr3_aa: CASSLSRDSPLHF
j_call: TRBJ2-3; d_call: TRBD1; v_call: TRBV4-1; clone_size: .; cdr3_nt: TGCGCCAGCAGCCCTCCAGGACAGGGTTCAGATACGCAGTATTTT; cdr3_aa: CASSPPGQGSDTQYF
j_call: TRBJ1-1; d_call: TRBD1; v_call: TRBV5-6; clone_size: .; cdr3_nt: TGTGCCAGCGGATCCGTCGGACAGGGAGACACTGAAGCTTTCTTT; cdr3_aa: CASGSVGQGDTEAFF
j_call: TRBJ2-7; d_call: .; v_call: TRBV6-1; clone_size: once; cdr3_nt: TGTGCCAGCAGTCCTTTGGGGGGGGCTGGGGACGAGCAGTACTTC; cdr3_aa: CASSPLGGAGDEQYF
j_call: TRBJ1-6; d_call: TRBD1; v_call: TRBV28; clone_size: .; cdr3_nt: TGTGCCAGCAGTTCACCCCGGACAGGAATTTCCTATAATTCACCCCTCCACTTT; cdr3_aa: CASSSPRTGISYNSPLHF
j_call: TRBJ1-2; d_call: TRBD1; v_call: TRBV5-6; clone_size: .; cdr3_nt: TGTGCCAGCAGCTTACCGGGACAGGCGAGTAACTATGGCTACACCTTC; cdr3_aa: CASSLPGQASNYGYTF
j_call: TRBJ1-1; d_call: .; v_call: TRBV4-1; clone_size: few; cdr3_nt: TGCGCCAGCAGCCAAGACAGGGGTCTGAACACTGAAGCTTTCTTT; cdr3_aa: CASSQDRGLNTEAFF
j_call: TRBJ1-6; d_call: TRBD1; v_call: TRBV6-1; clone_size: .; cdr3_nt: TGTGCCAGCAGCCGTACCGGGACAGCTCAATCCCCCCTCCACTTT; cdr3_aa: CASSRTGTAQSPLHF
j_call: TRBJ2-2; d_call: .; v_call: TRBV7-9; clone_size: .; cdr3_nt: TGTGCCAGCAGCTTAGCCGGCGGGAACACCGGGGAGCTGTTTTTT; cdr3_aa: CASSLAGGNTGELFF
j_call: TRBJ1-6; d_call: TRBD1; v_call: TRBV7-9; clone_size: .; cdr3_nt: TGTGCCAGCAGAAAAACCGGGACAGGGATTAATAATTCACCCCTCCACTTT; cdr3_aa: CASRKTGTGINNSPLHF
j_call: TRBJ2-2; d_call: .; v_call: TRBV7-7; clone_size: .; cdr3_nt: TGTGCCAGCAGCAAAGAGGTCGTGGGGGGCACCGGGGAGCTGTTTTTT; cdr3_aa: CASSKEVVGGTGELFF
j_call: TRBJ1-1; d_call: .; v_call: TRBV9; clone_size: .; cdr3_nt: TGTGCCAGCAGCGTAGGGACAGTCGCCACTGAAGCTTTCTTT; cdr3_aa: CASSVGTVATEAFF
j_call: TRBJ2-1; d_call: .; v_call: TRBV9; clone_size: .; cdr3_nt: TGTGCCAGCAGCGTGGGTGGTGGCGGGCGATATCACAATGAGCAGTTCTTC; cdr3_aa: CASSVGGGGRYHNEQFF
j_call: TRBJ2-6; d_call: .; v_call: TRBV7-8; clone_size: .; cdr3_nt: TGTGCCAGCCGCGTTAATGGGGCCAACGTCCTGACTTTC; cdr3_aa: CASRVNGANVLTF
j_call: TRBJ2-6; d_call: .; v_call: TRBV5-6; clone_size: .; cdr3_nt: TGTGCCTCAAGAGCCTCTGGGGCCAACGTCCTGACTTTC; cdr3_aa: CASRASGANVLTF
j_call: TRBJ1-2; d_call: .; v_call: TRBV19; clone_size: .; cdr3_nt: TGTGCCAGTAGTATGGCGATCGGGAACTATGGCTACACCTTC; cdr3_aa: CASSMAIGNYGYTF
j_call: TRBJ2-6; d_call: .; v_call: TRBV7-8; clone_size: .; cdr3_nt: TGTGCCAGCAGCCCGAGGGTGGCTGGGGCCAACGTCCTGACTTTC; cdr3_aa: CASSPRVAGANVLTF
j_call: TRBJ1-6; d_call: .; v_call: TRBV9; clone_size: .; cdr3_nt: TGTGCCAGCAGCGTAGAGGGACACCCAAATTCACCCCTCCACTTT; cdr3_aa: CASSVEGHPNSPLHF
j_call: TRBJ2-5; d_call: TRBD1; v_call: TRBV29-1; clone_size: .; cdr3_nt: TGCAGCGTTGTGGACAGGAGGGAGACCCAGTACTTC; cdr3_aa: CSVVDRRETQYF
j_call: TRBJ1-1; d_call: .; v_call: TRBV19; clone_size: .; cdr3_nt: TGTGCCAGTACCCCTCCGAGACCAGCGGGCCGTAACACTGAAGCTTTCTTT; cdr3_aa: CASTPPRPAGRNTEAFF
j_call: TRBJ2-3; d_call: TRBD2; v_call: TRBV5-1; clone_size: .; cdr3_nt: TGCGCCAGCAGCCCACGGGGGGACCCTATCACAGATACGCAGTATTTT; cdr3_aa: CASSPRGDPITDTQYF
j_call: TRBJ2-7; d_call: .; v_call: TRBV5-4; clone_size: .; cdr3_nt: TGTGCCACCGTAGGGGGAAGCTCCTACGAGCAGTACTTC; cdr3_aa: CATVGGSSYEQYF
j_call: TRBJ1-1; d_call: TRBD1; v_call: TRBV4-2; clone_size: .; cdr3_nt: TGTGCCAGCAGCCTAACTCCGACAGGGGGAGAGACTGAAGCTTTCTTT; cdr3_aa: CASSLTPTGGETEAFF
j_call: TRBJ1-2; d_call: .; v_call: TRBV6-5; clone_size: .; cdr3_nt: TGTGCCAGCAGTTATGGTGAGAAGTATGGCTACACCTTC; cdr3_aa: CASSYGEKYGYTF
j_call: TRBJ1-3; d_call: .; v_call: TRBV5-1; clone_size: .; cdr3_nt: TGCGCCAGCAGGAGTAACGGGGGTAGCGGAAACACCATATATTTT; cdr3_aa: CASRSNGGSGNTIYF
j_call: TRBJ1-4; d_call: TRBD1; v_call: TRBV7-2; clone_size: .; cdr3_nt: TGTGCCAGCAGCTTAAGTAGGTTCAGGGGGCGGATGGAAAAACTGTTTTTT; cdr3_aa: CASSLSRFRGRMEKLFF
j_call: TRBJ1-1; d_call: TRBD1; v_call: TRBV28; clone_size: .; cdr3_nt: TGTGCCAGCAGCTCAGGGGGTTGGACTGAAGCTTTCTTT; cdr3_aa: CASSSGGWTEAFF
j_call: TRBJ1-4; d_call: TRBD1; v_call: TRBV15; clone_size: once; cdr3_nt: TGTGCCACCAGCAGAGGGCCGACAGGGGTATGGGAAAAACTGTTTTTT; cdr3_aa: CATSRGPTGVWEKLFF
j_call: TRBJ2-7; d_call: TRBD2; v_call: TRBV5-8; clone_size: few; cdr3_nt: TGTGCCAGCAGCTCGGGACTAGCGGGGACGGAGGAGCAGTACTTC; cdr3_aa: CASSSGLAGTEEQYF
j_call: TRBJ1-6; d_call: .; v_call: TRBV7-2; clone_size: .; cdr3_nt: TGTGCCAGCAGCCCACTACGGGACACGGCTATACCCCTCCACTTT; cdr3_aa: CASSPLRDTAIPLHF
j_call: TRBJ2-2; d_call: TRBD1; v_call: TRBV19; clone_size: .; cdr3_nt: TGTGCCAGCCGAACTGGGACAGGGCGGGTCGGGGAGCTGTTTTTT; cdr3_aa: CASRTGTGRVGELFF
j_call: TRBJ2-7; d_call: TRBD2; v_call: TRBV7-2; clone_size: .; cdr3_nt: TGTGCCAGCAGCTCATCGGGGGGATTTTACTACGAGCAGTACTTC; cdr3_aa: CASSSSGGFYYEQYF
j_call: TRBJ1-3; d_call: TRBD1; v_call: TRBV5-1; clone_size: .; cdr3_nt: TGCGCCAGCAGGACAGGGGATGGAGACACCATATATTTT; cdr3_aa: CASRTGDGDTIYF
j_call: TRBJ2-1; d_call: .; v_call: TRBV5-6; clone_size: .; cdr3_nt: TGTGCCAGCAGCTTGACAGGCTCTGGCGAGCAGTTCTTC; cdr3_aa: CASSLTGSGEQFF
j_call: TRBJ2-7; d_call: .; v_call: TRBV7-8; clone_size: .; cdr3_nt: TGTGCCAGCAGCCCCCCCGGACAGTACTCCTACGAGCAGTACTTC; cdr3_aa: CASSPPGQYSYEQYF
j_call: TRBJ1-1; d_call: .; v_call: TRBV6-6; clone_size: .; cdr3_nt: TGTGCCAGCAGTTACGGAGGTATCGAAGCTTTCTTT; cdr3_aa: CASSYGGIEAFF